This TCR beta chain was observed in a study of blood T cell repertoires in COVID-19. Overall study: The cDNA or gDNA used as material had been derived from T cells, B-cell-depleted T cells, or PBMCs.

The data were produced by immunoSEQ multiplex PCR, yet TCRdb's version contains in-frame clones alone and is incomplete. The sample includes around 37,000 clones, roughly 90% of them seen just once. With V trimmed by 7 bases and J by 4 bases, 8 bases remained unmatched. The CDR3 sequence is 15 residues long. Germline loops: CDR1 SQVTM, CDR2 ANQGSEA. Sequenced material: peripheral blood. The rearrangement uses TRBV29-1 and TRBJ2-3, with 13 bases fitting TRBD2. This sequence was found in a man aged 55 to 70 with active or convalescent COVID-19. The DNA for the CDR3 is TGCAGCGCCCCCCCAACTAGCGGGAGGGCAGATACGCAGTATTTT. It is translated as CSAPPTSGRADTQYF.